This T cell receptor beta chain is from a study of a mutant IDH1 vaccine in newly diagnosed glioma. Described time point: baseline, week 1 (first vaccination visit). Sample treatment: pre-vaccination baseline after standard-of-care therapy. Generated by immunoSEQ multiplex PCR, the TCRdb table keeps only in-frame clones and is missing some. The table lists 30,000 to 40,000 clones, 80% to 95% of them singletons. This specimen was PBMCs, taken from a glioma patient treated with radiotherapy, temozolomide or both. The sequence derives from a man younger than 35 with glioma.

As DNA, the CDR3 is TGCGCCAGCAGCCAGGGATCCCGGGACATCGTTAGAAGTGGCTACACCTTC. This encodes CASSQGSRDIVRSGYTF. V usage is TRBV5-1 and J usage is TRBJ1-2; possibly TRBD1 for D (6 bases). V dropped 4 bases and J dropped 7 bases, with 26 bases sitting between them. CDR3 length: 17 residues. Germline V lookup: CDR1 SGHRS, CDR2 YFSETQ.